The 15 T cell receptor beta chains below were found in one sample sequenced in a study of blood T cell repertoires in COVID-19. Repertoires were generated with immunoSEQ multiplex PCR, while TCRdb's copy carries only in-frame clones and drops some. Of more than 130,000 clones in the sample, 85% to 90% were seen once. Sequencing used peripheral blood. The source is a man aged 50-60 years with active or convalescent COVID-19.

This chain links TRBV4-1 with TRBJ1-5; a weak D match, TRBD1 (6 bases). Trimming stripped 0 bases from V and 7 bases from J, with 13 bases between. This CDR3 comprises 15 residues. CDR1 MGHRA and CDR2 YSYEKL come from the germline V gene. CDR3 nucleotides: TGCGCCAGCAGCCAAGAGGGAACAGGGAAACAGCCCCAGCATTTT. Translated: CASSQEGTGKQPQHF.

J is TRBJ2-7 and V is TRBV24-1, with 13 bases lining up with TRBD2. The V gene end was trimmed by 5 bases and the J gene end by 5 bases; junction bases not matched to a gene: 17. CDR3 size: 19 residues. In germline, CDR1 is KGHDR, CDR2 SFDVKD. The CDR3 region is CATSASPGPGTSGTHEQYF. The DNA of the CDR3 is TGTGCCACCAGTGCCTCGCCAGGACCTGGGACTAGCGGGACCCACGAGCAGTACTTC.

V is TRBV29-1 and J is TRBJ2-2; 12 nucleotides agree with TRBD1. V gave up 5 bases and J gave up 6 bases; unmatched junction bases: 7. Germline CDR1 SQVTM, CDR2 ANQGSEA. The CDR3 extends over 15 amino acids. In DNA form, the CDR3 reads TGCAGCGTTTCCAGCGGGACAGGGGGCCCCGGGGAGCTGTTTTTT. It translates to CSVSSGTGGPGELFF.

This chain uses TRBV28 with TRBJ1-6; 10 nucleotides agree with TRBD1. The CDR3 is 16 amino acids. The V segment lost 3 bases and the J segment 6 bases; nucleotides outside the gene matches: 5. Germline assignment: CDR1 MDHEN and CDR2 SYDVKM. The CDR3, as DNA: TGTGCCAGCAGTTTTAGGGACAGGGGCGTTAATTCACCCCTCCACTTT. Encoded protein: CASSFRDRGVNSPLHF.

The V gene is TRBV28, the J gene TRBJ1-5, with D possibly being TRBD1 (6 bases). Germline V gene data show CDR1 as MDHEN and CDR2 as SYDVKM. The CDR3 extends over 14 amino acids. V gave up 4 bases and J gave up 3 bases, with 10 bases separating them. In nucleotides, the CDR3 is TGTGCCAGCAGTTGGGGGGGCCCCAATCAGCCCCAGCATTTT. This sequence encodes CASSWGGPNQPQHF.

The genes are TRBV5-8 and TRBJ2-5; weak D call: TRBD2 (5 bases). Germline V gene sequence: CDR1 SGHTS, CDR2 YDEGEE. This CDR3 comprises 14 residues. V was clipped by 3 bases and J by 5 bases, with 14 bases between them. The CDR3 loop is CASSSGLFQETQYF. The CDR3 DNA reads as TGTGCCAGCAGCTCAGGACTCTTCCAGGAGACCCAGTACTTC.

CDR3 coding DNA: TGCGCCAGCAGTGAACAGGGCATCGGATCACCCCTCCACTTT. Amino acid sequence: CASSEQGIGSPLHF. V usage is TRBV10-2 and J usage is TRBJ1-6; the D gene is possibly TRBD1 (6 bases). Germline V lookup: CDR1 WSHSY, CDR2 SAAADI. Trimming removed 3 bases at V and 10 bases at J, with 13 bases between. The CDR3 runs to 14 residues.

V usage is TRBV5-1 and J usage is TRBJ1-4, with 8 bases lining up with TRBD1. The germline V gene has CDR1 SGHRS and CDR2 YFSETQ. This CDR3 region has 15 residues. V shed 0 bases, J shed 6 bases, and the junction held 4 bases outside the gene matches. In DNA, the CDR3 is TGCGCCAGCAGCTTGGGCAGGGGGCGCGATGAAAAACTGTTTTTT. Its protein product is CASSLGRGRDEKLFF.

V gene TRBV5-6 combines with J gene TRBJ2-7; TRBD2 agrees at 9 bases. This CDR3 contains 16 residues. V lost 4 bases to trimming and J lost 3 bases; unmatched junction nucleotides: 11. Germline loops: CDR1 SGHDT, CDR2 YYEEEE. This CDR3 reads CASSHERGTSLYEQYF. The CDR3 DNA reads TGTGCCAGCAGCCACGAACGTGGGACTAGCCTCTACGAGCAGTACTTC.

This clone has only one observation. CDR3 in amino acids: CASSIRRGQVDEQFF. In DNA, the CDR3 is TGTGCCAGTAGTATCCGCAGGGGGCAGGTCGATGAGCAGTTCTTC. The genes are TRBV19 and TRBJ2-1; 8 nucleotides align to TRBD1. This CDR3 is built from 15 residues. In germline, CDR1 is LNHDA, CDR2 SQIVND (reference sequence). V lost 3 bases, J lost 8 bases, and 9 bases stayed unmatched.

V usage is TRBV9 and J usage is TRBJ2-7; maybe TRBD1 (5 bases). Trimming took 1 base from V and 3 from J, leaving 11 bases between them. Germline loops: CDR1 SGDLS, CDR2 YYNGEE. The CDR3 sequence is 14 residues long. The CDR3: CASSVNQGNYEQYF. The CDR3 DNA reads TGTGCCAGCAGCGTAAATCAGGGAAACTACGAGCAGTACTTC.

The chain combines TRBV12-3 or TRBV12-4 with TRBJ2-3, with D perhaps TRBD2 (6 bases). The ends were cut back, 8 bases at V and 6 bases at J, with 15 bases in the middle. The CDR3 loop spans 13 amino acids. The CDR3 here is CASLPAGRDTQYF. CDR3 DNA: TGTGCCAGCCTGCCGGCGGGGCGGGATACGCAGTATTTT.

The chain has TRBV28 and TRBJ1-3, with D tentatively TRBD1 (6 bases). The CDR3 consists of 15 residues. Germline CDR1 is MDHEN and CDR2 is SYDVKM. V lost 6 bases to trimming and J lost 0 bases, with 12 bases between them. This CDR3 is CASSLDRSSGNTIYF. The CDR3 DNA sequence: TGTGCCAGCAGCCTGGACAGAAGCTCTGGAAACACCATATATTTT.

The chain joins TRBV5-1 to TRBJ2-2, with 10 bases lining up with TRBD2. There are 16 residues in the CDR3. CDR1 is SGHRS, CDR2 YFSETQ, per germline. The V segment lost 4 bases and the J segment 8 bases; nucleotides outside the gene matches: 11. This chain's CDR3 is CASSPSSGSGFGELFF. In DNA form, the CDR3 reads TGCGCCAGCAGCCCTTCTAGCGGGAGCGGTTTTGGGGAGCTGTTTTTT.

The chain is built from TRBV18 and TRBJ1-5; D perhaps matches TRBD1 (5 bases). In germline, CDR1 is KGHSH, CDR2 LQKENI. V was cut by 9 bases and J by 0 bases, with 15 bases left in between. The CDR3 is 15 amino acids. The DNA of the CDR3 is TGTGCCAGTTCAACAGGTTCCAATAGCAATCAGCCCCAGCATTTT. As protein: CASSTGSNSNQPQHF.